One sample yielded the 5 T cell receptor beta chains listed below, sequenced in a study of identical twins. TCRdb re-called the 5' RACE reads through MiXCR, storing one row per CDR3 protein. The sample carries 300,000 or so distinct CDR3 sequences, roughly 8.6% recorded once. Separately, the same data were catalogued under a study of yellow fever vaccine responses in identical twins.

The source material was CD8+ T cells sorted from blood. The receptor source for this set is a woman aged 18-30 years in good health.

CDR3 nucleotides: TGTGCCAGCAGCGTAAAATTCTGGACGATGGGTATGAACACCGGGGAGCTGTTTTTT. Translated, it gives CASSVKFWTMGMNTGELFF. The V and J genes are TRBV9 and TRBJ2-2, with no clear D. The V gene's germline CDR1 is SGDLS and CDR2 YYNGEE. V lost 1 base and J 1 base, leaving 20 bases between the germline ends. This CDR3 spans 19 amino acids.

Ten or more counts support this clonotype. The rearrangement joins TRBV5-1 to TRBJ2-1; D possibly corresponds to TRBD1 (5 bases). Germline V gives CDR1 SGHRS, CDR2 YFSETQ. The CDR3 is 17 amino acids. Trimming pared 0 bases from V and 3 bases from J, leaving 16 bases between. The CDR3 spells CASSLEGHRQIYNEQFF. The CDR3 DNA follows: TGCGCCAGCAGCTTGGAAGGCCACCGACAGATCTACAATGAGCAGTTCTTC. Using reference TRBV5-1 and TRBJ2-1 for the parts outside the CDR3, the full variable domain is KAGVTQTPRYLIKTRGQQVTLSCSPISGHRSVSWYQQTPGQGLQFLFEYFSETQRNKGNFPGRFSGRQFSNSRSEMNVSTLELGDSALYLCASSLEGHRQIYNEQFFGPGTRLTVL.

Here the CDR3 DNA reads TGTGCCAGCAGTTTATCGATTCCACTCCAGGGCGAGCAGTACTTC. This codes for CASSLSIPLQGEQYF. The chain carries TRBV27 and TRBJ2-7; TRBD1 is a possible D gene (5 bases). Germline V CDR1 and CDR2: MNHEY, SMNVEV (reference sequence). This CDR3 is 15 amino acids long. V was shortened by 0 bases and J by 6 bases, with 15 bases between the two germline ends.

J is TRBJ2-7 and V is TRBV15; possibly TRBD2 for D (5 bases). V shed 6 bases and J shed 4 bases, with 13 bases lying between them. The CDR3 contains 13 residues. The germline V gene encodes CDR1 LNHNV and CDR2 YYDKDF (reference sequence). CDR3 bases: TGTGCCACCAGTAGACGGACTGATTACGAGCAGTACTTC. Amino acids: CATSRRTDYEQYF.

This clonotype was seen more than once but under ten times. This CDR3 reads CASHSTGTRNNEQFF. CDR3 sequence (DNA): TGCGCCAGCCATTCAACCGGGACTCGCAACAATGAGCAGTTCTTC. The rearrangement uses TRBV4-1 and TRBJ2-1, with a possible D match to TRBD2 (6 bases). The CDR3 length is 15 residues. V shed 8 bases and J shed 5 bases, with 19 bases lying between them. Germline CDR1 reads MGHRA; CDR2 reads YSYEKL.